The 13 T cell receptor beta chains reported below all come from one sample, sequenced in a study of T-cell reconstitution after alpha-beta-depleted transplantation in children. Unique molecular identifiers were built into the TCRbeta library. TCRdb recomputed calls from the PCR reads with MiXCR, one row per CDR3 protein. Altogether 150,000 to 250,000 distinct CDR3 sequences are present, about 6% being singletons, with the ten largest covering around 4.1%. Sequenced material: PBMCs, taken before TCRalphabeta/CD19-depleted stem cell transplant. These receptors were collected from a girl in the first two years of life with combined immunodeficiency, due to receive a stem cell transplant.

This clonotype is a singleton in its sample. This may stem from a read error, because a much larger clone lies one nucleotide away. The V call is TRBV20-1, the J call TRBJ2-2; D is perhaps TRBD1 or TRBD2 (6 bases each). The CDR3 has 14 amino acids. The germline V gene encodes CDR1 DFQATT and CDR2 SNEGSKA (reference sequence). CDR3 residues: CSAPGVTNTGEVFF. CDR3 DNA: TGCAGTGCCCCAGGGGTGACAAACACCGGGGAGGTGTTTTTT.

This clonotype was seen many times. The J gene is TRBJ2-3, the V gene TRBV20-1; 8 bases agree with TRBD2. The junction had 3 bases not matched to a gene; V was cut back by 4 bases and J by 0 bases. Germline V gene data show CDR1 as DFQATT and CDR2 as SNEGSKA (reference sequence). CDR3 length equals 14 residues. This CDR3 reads CSATVAGSTDTQYF. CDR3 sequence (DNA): TGCAGTGCTACCGTAGCGGGAAGCACAGATACGCAGTATTTT.

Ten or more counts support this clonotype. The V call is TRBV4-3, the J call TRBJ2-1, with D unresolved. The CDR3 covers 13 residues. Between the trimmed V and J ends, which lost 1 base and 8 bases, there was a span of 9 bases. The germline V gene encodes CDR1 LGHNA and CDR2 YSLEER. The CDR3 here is CASSQGRLDEQFF. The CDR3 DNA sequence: TGCGCCAGCAGCCAAGGTCGGTTAGATGAGCAGTTCTTC.

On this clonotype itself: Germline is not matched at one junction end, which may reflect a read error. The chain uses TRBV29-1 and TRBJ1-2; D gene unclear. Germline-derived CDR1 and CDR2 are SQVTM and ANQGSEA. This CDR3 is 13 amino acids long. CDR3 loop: CSVEGGSNYGYPF. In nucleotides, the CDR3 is TGCAGCGTTGAAGGGGGTTCTAACTATGGCTACCCCTTC. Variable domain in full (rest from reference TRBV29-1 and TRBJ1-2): SAVISQKPSRDICQRGTSLTIQCQVDSQVTMMFWYRQQPGQSLTLIATANQGSEATYESGFVIDKFPISRPNLTFSTLTVSNMSPEDSSIYLCSVEGGSNYGYPFGSGTRLTVV.

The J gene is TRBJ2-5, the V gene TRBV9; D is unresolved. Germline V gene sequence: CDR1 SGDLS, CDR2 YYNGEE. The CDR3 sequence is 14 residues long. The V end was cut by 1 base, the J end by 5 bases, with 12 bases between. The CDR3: CASSVSTLTETQYF. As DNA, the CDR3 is TGTGCCAGCAGCGTAAGCACGCTTACGGAGACCCAGTACTTC.

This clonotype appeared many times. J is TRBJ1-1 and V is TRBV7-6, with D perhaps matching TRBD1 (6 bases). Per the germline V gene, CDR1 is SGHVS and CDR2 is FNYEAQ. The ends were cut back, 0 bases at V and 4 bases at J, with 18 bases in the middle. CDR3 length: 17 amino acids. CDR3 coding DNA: TGTGCCAGCAGCTTAGCAGGATCAGGGGAAGTATTCACTGAAGCTTTCTTT. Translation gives CASSLAGSGEVFTEAFF.

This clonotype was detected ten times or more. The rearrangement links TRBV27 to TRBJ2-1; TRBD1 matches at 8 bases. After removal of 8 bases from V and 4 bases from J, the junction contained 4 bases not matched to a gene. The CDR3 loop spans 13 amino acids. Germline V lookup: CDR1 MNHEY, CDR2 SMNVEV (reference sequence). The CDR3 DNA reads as TGTGCCAGCCGGGACAGGAGGTACAATGAGCAGTTCTTC. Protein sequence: CASRDRRYNEQFF.

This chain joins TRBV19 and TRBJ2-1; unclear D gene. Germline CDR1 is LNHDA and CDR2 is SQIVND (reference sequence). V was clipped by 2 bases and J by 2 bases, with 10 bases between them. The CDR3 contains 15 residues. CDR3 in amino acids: CASSIIRDTYNEQFF. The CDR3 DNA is TGTGCCAGTAGTATAATAAGGGATACCTACAATGAGCAGTTCTTC.

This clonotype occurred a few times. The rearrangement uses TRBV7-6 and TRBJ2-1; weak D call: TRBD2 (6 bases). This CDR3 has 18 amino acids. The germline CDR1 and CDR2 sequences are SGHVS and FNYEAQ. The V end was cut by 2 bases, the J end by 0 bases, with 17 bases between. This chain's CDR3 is CASSLSAGTTSSYNEQFF. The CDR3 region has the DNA TGTGCCAGCAGCTTATCCGCGGGAACTACCAGCTCCTACAATGAGCAGTTCTTC.

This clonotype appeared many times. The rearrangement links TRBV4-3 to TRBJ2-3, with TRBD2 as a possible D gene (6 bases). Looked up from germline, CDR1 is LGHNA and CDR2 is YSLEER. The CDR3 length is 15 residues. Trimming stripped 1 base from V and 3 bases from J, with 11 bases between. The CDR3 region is CASSQGEAQTDTQYF. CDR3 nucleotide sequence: TGCGCCAGCAGCCAAGGGGAGGCCCAAACAGATACGCAGTATTTT.

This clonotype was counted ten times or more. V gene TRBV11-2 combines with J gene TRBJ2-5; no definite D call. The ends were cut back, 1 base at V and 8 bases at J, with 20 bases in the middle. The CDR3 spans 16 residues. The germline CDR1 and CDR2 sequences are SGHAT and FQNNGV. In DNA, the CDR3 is TGTGCCAGCAGCTTAGGGGGTCAGCCAGCTGGAGAAACCCAGTACTTC. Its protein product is CASSLGGQPAGETQYF.

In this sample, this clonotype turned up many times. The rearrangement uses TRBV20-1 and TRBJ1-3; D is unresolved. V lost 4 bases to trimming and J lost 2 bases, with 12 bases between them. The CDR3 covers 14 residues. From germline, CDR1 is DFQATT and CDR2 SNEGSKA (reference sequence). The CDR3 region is CSAILSGAGNTIYF. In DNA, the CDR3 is TGCAGTGCTATCCTTTCGGGTGCTGGAAACACCATATATTTT.

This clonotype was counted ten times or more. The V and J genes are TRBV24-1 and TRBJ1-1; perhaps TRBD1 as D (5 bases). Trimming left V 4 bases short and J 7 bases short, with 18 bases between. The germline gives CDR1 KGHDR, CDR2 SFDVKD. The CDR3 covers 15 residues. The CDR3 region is CATSEQDPIRVEAFF. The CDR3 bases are TGTGCCACCAGTGAACAGGACCCCATAAGGGTTGAAGCTTTCTTT.